The clone carrying this T cell receptor (beta chain) has only a few counts. This entry belongs to a study of blood T cell repertoires in COVID-19. Study-level background: Whether acute or convalescent, the COVID-19 samples came from the United States, Italy and Spain.

How the authors handled the data: Counts of nucleated cells, estimated from reference gene primer amplification, were obtained. The assay was immunoSEQ multiplex PCR, and TCRdb's table has in-frame clones only and misses some. That table supplies the V and J calls and clone size; D and trimming were determined from the DNA. The sample lists some 180,000 clones, roughly 88% occurring once. The Seattle site enrolled patients during active infection and followed them longitudinally. Sequencing was carried out using peripheral blood. The TCR was taken from a woman aged 40 to 50 with COVID-19, enrolled during active disease.

In DNA form, the CDR3 reads TGTGCCAGCAGTGAAGTCAGAGGGGGGGCCCAGCATTTT. As protein: CASSEVRGGAQHF. The chain is built from TRBV6-1 and TRBJ1-5; D is perhaps TRBD1 (6 bases). Between the trimmed V and J ends, which lost 1 base and 11 bases, there was a span of 12 bases. Per germline, CDR1 MNHNS and CDR2 SASEGT. CDR3 size: 13 residues.